The TCR beta chain under discussion was sequenced for a study of CD8 T cells in Susac syndrome. Random-hexamer reverse transcription was applied to 0.5 to 1 ug RNA. TCRdb re-called the immunoSEQ multiplex PCR reads through MiXCR, storing one row per CDR3 protein. The table shows hundreds of thousands of distinct CDR3 sequences, with more than 70% occurring only once. Germline assignment: CDR1 SQVTM and CDR2 ANQGSEA. The CDR3 sequence is 11 residues long. V lost 5 bases, J lost 5 bases, and 9 bases lay in between. This clonotype was seen a few times. The source is a human donor with multiple sclerosis. Input material: CD8+ T cells from PBMCs. V gene TRBV29-1 combines with J gene TRBJ1-1; a possible D gene is TRBD1 (5 bases). The DNA for the CDR3 is TGCAGCGTTTCCGGGGGTACTGAAGCTTTCTTT. It translates to CSVSGGTEAFF. The full variable domain, in which reference TRBV29-1 and TRBJ1-1 provide the parts outside the CDR3, is SAVISQKPSRDICQRGTSLTIQCQVDSQVTMMFWYRQQPGQSLTLIATANQGSEATYESGFVIDKFPISRPNLTFSTLTVSNMSPEDSSIYLCSVSGGTEAFFGQGTRLTVV.